The 22 T cell receptor beta chains below all came from one sample that was sequenced in a study of Graves' ophthalmopathy and Graves' hyperthyroidism. The authors amplified TCR beta CDR3 regions from RNA transcripts. In the first round, RT-PCR was carried out with HTBI primers, and a multiplex PCR formed the second round. MiXCR, run by TCRdb on the multiplex PCR reads, gives a single entry per CDR3 protein. This sample has about 240,000 distinct CDR3 sequences, with around 50% found just once. Sequencing was done on a sample of peripheral blood. The receptors derive from an adult man with Graves' ophthalmopathy.

This chain's CDR3 is CASSLGGAGGNTIYF. In DNA form, the CDR3 reads TGTGCCAGCAGCTTGGGGGGGGCAGGCGGAAACACCATATATTTT. The chain couples TRBV7-8 to TRBJ1-3; TRBD1 is a possible D gene (6 bases). The germline CDR1 and CDR2 sequences are SGHVS and FQNEAQ. Trimming cost V 3 bases and J 4 bases, with 13 bases left between them. This CDR3 is built from 15 residues.

This clonotype came up a few times. V gene TRBV19 combines with J gene TRBJ2-7, with TRBD2 as a possible D gene (5 bases). This CDR3 has 14 amino acids. Trimming took off 2 bases at V and 5 bases at J, with 13 bases between the two ends. Germline CDR1 LNHDA, CDR2 SQIVND (reference sequence). CDR3 protein: CASSITGRGHEQYF. CDR3 nucleotides: TGTGCCAGTAGTATAACGGGGAGAGGTCACGAGCAGTACTTC. The full variable domain, in which reference TRBV19 and TRBJ2-7 provide the parts outside the CDR3, is DGGITQSPKYLFRKEGQNVTLSCEQNLNHDAMYWYRQDPGQGLRLIYYSQIVNDFQKGDIAEGYSVSREKKESFPLTVTSAQKNPTAFYLCASSITGRGHEQYFGPGTRLTVT.

The chain couples TRBV2 to TRBJ2-2; D unresolved. From germline, CDR1 is SNHLY and CDR2 FYNNEI. V gave up 1 base and J gave up 7 bases, with 10 bases separating them. The CDR3 runs to 14 residues. DNA for the CDR3: TGTGCCAGCAGTGAAGAGTCGGGCGGCGGGGAGCTGTTTTTT. This codes for CASSEESGGGELFF.

Regarding this clonotype: It may be a read error: a sequence one base away is much more abundant. The genes are TRBV9 and TRBJ2-7; D ambiguous. CDR3 length equals 14 residues. Germline CDR1 and CDR2: SGDLS and YYNGEE. The CDR3 nucleotides read TGCGCCAGCAGCTTTGGTGTGGGATCCTACGAGCAGTACTTC. This encodes CASSFGVGSYEQYF.

The chain is built from TRBV7-3 and TRBJ2-5, with 9 bases aligning to TRBD1. J gave up 4 bases and V 0 bases, and 3 bases lay outside the gene matches. This CDR3 has 15 residues. Germline CDR1 is SGHTA and CDR2 is FQGTGA. CDR3 sequence (DNA): TGTGCCAGCAGCTTAACCGGGACAGGGCTAGAGACCCAGTACTTC. Amino acid sequence: CASSLTGTGLETQYF.

V is TRBV3-1 and J is TRBJ2-7; D is undetermined. Germline V CDR1 and CDR2: LGHDT, YNNKEL (reference sequence). CDR3 length: 13 amino acids. Trimming shortened V by 4 bases and J by 7 bases, and 14 bases separated the two germline ends. CDR3 nucleotides: TGTGCCAGCAGCCTCCGGCCGAGACCGGAGCAGTACTTC. Protein: CASSLRPRPEQYF.

The V call is TRBV7-8, the J call TRBJ2-2, with 11 bases lining up with TRBD2. The CDR3 extends over 16 amino acids. Trimming at V came to 2 bases and at J to 3 bases, leaving 2 bases not matched to a gene. The germline V gene encodes CDR1 SGHVS and CDR2 FQNEAQ. This CDR3 is CASSLQLAGDTGELFF. CDR3 DNA: TGTGCCAGCAGCTTACAACTAGCGGGAGACACCGGGGAGCTGTTTTTT.

CDR3 bases: TGTGCCAGCAGCCGTAATACGAACACTGAAGCTTTCTTT. The encoded protein is CASSRNTNTEAFF. This chain joins TRBV7-6 and TRBJ1-1; D is unresolved. Trimming stripped 5 bases from V and 1 base from J, with 8 bases between. The CDR3 is 13 amino acids. Germline V gives CDR1 SGHVS, CDR2 FNYEAQ. The full variable domain, rest sourced from reference TRBV7-6 and TRBJ1-1, is GAGVSQSPRYKVTKRGQDVALRCDPISGHVSLYWYRQALGQGPEFLTYFNYEAQQDKSGLPNDRFSAERPEGSISTLTIQRTEQRDSAMYRCASSRNTNTEAFFGQGTRLTVV.

This clonotype was detected only a few times. The chain recombines TRBV20-1 with TRBJ2-7; 8 bases align to TRBD1. The CDR3 runs 12 residues. The germline V gene encodes CDR1 DFQATT and CDR2 SNEGSKA (reference sequence). J gave up 8 bases and V 4 bases, and 7 bases lay outside the gene matches. CDR3 amino acids: CSATSGQAKQYF. CDR3 bases: TGCAGTGCTACCTCGGGACAGGCAAAGCAGTACTTC.

This clonotype appeared once. This chain links TRBV9 with TRBJ1-2; the match to TRBD1 covers 7 bases. Germline V gene sequence: CDR1 SGDLS, CDR2 YYNGEE. With 7 bases clipped from V and 2 bases from J, the junction kept 14 bases outside the gene matches. The CDR3 is made up of 16 amino acids. The CDR3 DNA sequence: TGTGCCAGCTCACCACCGTTGGGACAGACAAACTATGGCTACACCTTC. This sequence encodes CASSPPLGQTNYGYTF.

This chain links TRBV2 with TRBJ1-5; D uncertain. The CDR3 contains 13 residues. Per the germline V gene, CDR1 is SNHLY and CDR2 is FYNNEI. V was cut by 3 bases and J by 6 bases, with 9 bases left in between. In DNA, the CDR3 is TGTGCCAGCAGTGAGGTCCGAGCTCAGCCCCAGCATTTT. This codes for CASSEVRAQPQHF.

The rearrangement links TRBV9 to TRBJ1-2, with D perhaps matching TRBD1 (5 bases). This CDR3 comprises 16 residues. Per the germline V gene, CDR1 is SGDLS and CDR2 is YYNGEE. The V end lost 0 bases, the J end lost 0 bases, and 12 bases lay between the germline ends. The CDR3 here is CASSVAGRDPNYGYTF. CDR3 sequence (DNA): TGTGCCAGCAGCGTAGCGGGCAGGGACCCTAACTATGGCTACACCTTC.

The rearrangement links TRBV2 to TRBJ1-4, with TRBD1 matching over 7 bases. The CDR3 contains 17 residues. V lost 6 bases, J lost 8 bases, and 18 bases stayed unmatched. From germline, CDR1 is SNHLY and CDR2 FYNNEI. CDR3 amino acids: CASSQTLPRRGREKLFF. DNA for the CDR3: TGTGCCAGCAGCCAAACCCTCCCGCGGAGGGGGCGGGAAAAACTGTTTTTT.

This sequence joins TRBV30 and TRBJ1-2; no firm D call. V lost 4 bases and J lost 6, with 15 bases in between. Germline V gives CDR1 GTSNPN, CDR2 SVGIG (reference sequence). The CDR3 spans 13 residues. The CDR3: CAWNNRDTNGYTF. The CDR3 DNA reads as TGTGCCTGGAATAATAGGGATACAAATGGCTACACCTTC.

The chain uses TRBV3-1 and TRBJ2-6; D could derive from TRBD1 or TRBD2 (6 bases each). CDR3 length: 16 amino acids. The germline V gene has CDR1 LGHDT and CDR2 YNNKEL (reference sequence). V lost 5 bases and J lost 2, with 13 bases in between. Here the CDR3 DNA reads TGTGCCAGCAGCTTTAGGGGGGCCGCTGGGGCCAACGTCCTGACTTTC. Protein sequence: CASSFRGAAGANVLTF.

This chain connects TRBV28 to TRBJ2-7; D gene ambiguous. Per germline, CDR1 MDHEN and CDR2 SYDVKM. The V end was cut by 4 bases, the J end by 1 base, with 8 bases between. The CDR3 totals 13 residues. The CDR3 coding sequence is TGTGCCAGCAGTTCCGCCATGTCCTACGAGCAGTACTTC. It translates to CASSSAMSYEQYF.

J is TRBJ2-5 and V is TRBV5-1; TRBD1 is a possible D gene (6 bases). From germline, CDR1 is SGHRS and CDR2 YFSETQ. V was cut by 4 bases and J by 0 bases, with 13 bases left in between. The length of the CDR3 is 15 residues. CDR3 protein: CASSLQGTDQETQYF. The DNA for the CDR3 is TGCGCCAGCAGCCTGCAGGGGACGGACCAAGAGACCCAGTACTTC.

V and J are TRBV24-1 and TRBJ2-7; 11 bases fit TRBD2. The CDR3 sequence is 15 residues long. Germline V gene lookup returns CDR1 KGHDR and CDR2 SFDVKD. The junction had 7 bases not matched to a gene; V was cut back by 5 bases and J by 5 bases. CDR3 nucleotide sequence: TGTGCCACCAGTGCAACTAGCGGGAGTGTGAACGAGCAGTACTTC. As protein: CATSATSGSVNEQYF.

V and J are TRBV6-5 and TRBJ2-7, with 7 bases fitting TRBD2. The CDR3 runs 14 residues. Trimming at V came to 11 bases and at J to 5 bases, leaving 15 bases not matched to a gene. Germline V lookup: CDR1 MNHEY, CDR2 SVGAGI. The DNA of the CDR3 is TGTGCCGCCCACCGGACCGGGGGGAAGAACGAGCAGTACTTC. The encoded protein is CAAHRTGGKNEQYF.

The CDR3 spells CASSELVGGNTGELFF. In DNA, the CDR3 is TGTGCCAGCAGTGAATTGGTCGGGGGTAACACCGGGGAGCTGTTTTTT. This chain links TRBV2 with TRBJ2-2; weak D call: TRBD2 (6 bases). From germline, CDR1 is SNHLY and CDR2 FYNNEI. V lost 2 bases and J lost 2, with 12 bases in between. The CDR3 is 16 residues long. Looking up the rest from reference TRBV2 and TRBJ2-2 gives the full variable domain: EPEVTQTPSHQVTQMGQEVILRCVPISNHLYFYWYRQILGQKVEFLVSFYNNEISEKSEIFDDQFSVERPDGSNFTLKIRSTKLEDSAMYFCASSELVGGNTGELFFGEGSRLTVL.

V is TRBV29-1 and J is TRBJ2-2, with 11 bases identical to TRBD2. Germline lookup yields CDR1 SQVTM and CDR2 ANQGSEA. The CDR3 spans 17 residues. The junction had 10 bases not matched to a gene; V was cut back by 7 bases and J by 0 bases. CDR3 DNA: TGCAGCGCCACCGGGACTAGCGGACTCTCGAACACCGGGGAGCTGTTTTTT. Translated: CSATGTSGLSNTGELFF.

On this clonotype: Germline is not matched at one junction end, which may reflect a read error. The genes are TRBV10-3 and TRBJ1-1, with D possibly TRBD1 on 5 matching bases. This CDR3 has 12 residues. In germline, CDR1 is ENHRY, CDR2 SYGVKD. The CDR3 nucleotides read TGTGCCAGCAGTGAAGAGGGGTTTAAAGCTTTCTTT. Translating gives CASSEEGFKAFF.